This T cell receptor (beta chain) was identified in a study of CD8 T cells in ankylosing spondylitis. TCRdb recomputed calls from the 5' RACE reads with MiXCR, one row per CDR3 protein. The sample carries more than 250,000 distinct CDR3 sequences, around 10% recorded once. Sequenced input: blood, either unsorted or a sorted T cell fraction (not recorded which). The receptor was derived from a female donor with ankylosing spondylitis or in good health (not recorded which).

CDR3 protein: CASSLEVRGGEQFF. The DNA of the CDR3 is TGTGCCAGCAGCTTAGAGGTTAGAGGGGGTGAGCAGTTCTTC. The V and J genes are TRBV7-2 and TRBJ2-1; TRBD1 might be the D (6 bases). CDR1 and CDR2 from the germline V gene are SGHTA and FQGNSA. V lost 1 base to trimming and J lost 9 bases, with 13 bases between them. The CDR3 covers 14 residues.